Following are 21 T cell receptor beta chains from one sample sequenced in a study of shared clonotypes between healthy human individuals. The protocol was immunoSEQ multiplex PCR, while the TCRdb copy is restricted to in-frame clones and leaves out a portion. The table lists about 480,000 clones, about four fifths of them singletons, with roughly 13% in the top ten. The sequencing sample was made of PBMCs. The receptors were gathered from a woman aged 40 to 55 in good health. Some clones in this sample may be carry-over from other donors' samples.

V and J are TRBV7-3 and TRBJ2-7, with D perhaps TRBD1 or TRBD2 (6 bases each). CDR3 length: 14 amino acids. Trimming shortened V by 3 bases and J by 5 bases, and 14 bases separated the two germline ends. Per the germline V gene, CDR1 is SGHTA and CDR2 is FQGTGA. CDR3 loop: CASSLVGGGNEQYF. For the CDR3, the DNA is TGTGCCAGCAGCTTGGTGGGGGGCGGCAACGAGCAGTACTTC.

The genes are TRBV7-9 and TRBJ2-1; no definite D call. Germline assignment: CDR1 SEHNR and CDR2 FQNEAQ (reference sequence). The length of the CDR3 is 13 residues. V lost 1 base and J lost 8, with 9 bases in between. For the CDR3, the DNA is TGTGCCAGCAGCTTAGTAGGGATCGATGAGCAGTTCTTC. It is translated as CASSLVGIDEQFF.

The chain uses TRBV7-8 and TRBJ2-3, with 9 bases lining up with TRBD2. The ends lost 4 bases at V and 3 bases at J; junction bases unmatched: 5. Germline assignment: CDR1 SGHVS and CDR2 FQNEAQ. The CDR3 is 15 amino acids. DNA of the CDR3: TGTGCCAGCAGCTCACGGCGGGAGGGGACAGATACGCAGTATTTT. This translates into CASSSRREGTDTQYF.

The chain has TRBV9 and TRBJ1-5; D remains ambiguous. Germline V gene data show CDR1 as SGDLS and CDR2 as YYNGEE. This CDR3 comprises 15 residues. V lost 0 bases and J 1 base, leaving 8 bases between the germline ends. This CDR3 is CASSVGSGSNQPQHF. The CDR3 DNA sequence: TGTGCCAGCAGCGTAGGGTCCGGAAGCAATCAGCCCCAGCATTTT.

The chain is built from TRBV9 and TRBJ2-5; TRBD2 agrees at 14 bases. The length of the CDR3 is 15 residues. Germline values: CDR1 SGDLS, CDR2 YYNGEE. J lost 5 bases, V lost 3 bases, and 3 bases had no gene match. The CDR3 loop reads CASSGRTSGRETQYF. The DNA for the CDR3 is TGTGCCAGCAGCGGAAGGACTAGCGGGAGGGAGACCCAGTACTTC.

This clone was counted a single time. J is TRBJ1-2 and V is TRBV16, with 7 bases matching TRBD1. In germline, CDR1 is KGHSY, CDR2 FQNENV. This CDR3 has 14 residues. V was clipped by 3 bases and J by 3 bases; unmatched bases: 4. CDR3 amino acids: CASSQDRPDYGYTF. The CDR3 region has the DNA TGTGCCAGCAGCCAGGACAGGCCTGACTATGGCTACACCTTC.

The CDR3 protein is CAISGTQAYEQYF. The CDR3 nucleotides are TGTGCCATCAGTGGGACACAGGCCTACGAGCAGTACTTC. The chain employs TRBV10-3 and TRBJ2-7; D might be TRBD1 (5 bases). The V end lost 4 bases, the J end lost 2 bases, and 9 bases lay between the germline ends. CDR1 is ENHRY, CDR2 SYGVKD, per germline. The CDR3 contains 13 residues.

V usage is TRBV6-1 and J usage is TRBJ2-1; the D gene is possibly TRBD2 (5 bases). Germline V gene lookup returns CDR1 MNHNS and CDR2 SASEGT. CDR3 size: 14 residues. Trimming took off 1 base at V and 6 bases at J, with 10 bases between the two ends. The CDR3 coding sequence is TGTGCCAGCAGTGAAGGCGCGGACTTCAATGAGCAGTTCTTC. This translates into CASSEGADFNEQFF.

The chain has TRBV5-1 and TRBJ2-3; no clear D. Germline-derived CDR1 and CDR2 are SGHRS and YFSETQ. CDR3 size: 14 residues. With 0 bases removed from V and 2 bases from J, the gap between germline ends came to 7 bases. DNA for the CDR3: TGCGCCAGCAGCTTGGGAGACAACACAGATACGCAGTATTTT. Protein sequence: CASSLGDNTDTQYF.

The chain combines TRBV5-1 with TRBJ2-5; TRBD2 aligns across 13 bases. Germline values: CDR1 SGHRS, CDR2 YFSETQ. This CDR3 is 16 amino acids long. Germline trimming cut 0 bases from V and 5 bases from J; bases unmatched to any gene: 4. The CDR3 region is CASSLALAGGGETQYF. CDR3 in DNA: TGCGCCAGCAGCTTGGCACTAGCGGGAGGGGGTGAGACCCAGTACTTC.

CDR3 loop: CASSLSAGLEGYTF. The CDR3 DNA follows: TGTGCCAGCAGTTTAAGTGCGGGATTAGAGGGCTACACCTTC. The rearrangement uses TRBV28 and TRBJ1-2; unclear D gene. This CDR3 is 14 amino acids long. Trimming removed 2 bases from V and 8 bases from J, with 15 bases in between. CDR1 and CDR2 (germline): MDHEN, SYDVKM.

In the case of this clone: The germline gene is not matched at one end of the junction; a read error may be the cause. The V gene is TRBV5-4, the J gene TRBJ1-2; D is unclear. The CDR3 totals 18 residues. Germline CDR1 SGHNT, CDR2 YYREEE (reference sequence). The DNA for the CDR3 is TGCGCCAGCAGCCAAGAGTTGTTTGTGGAGGGATTCCACTATGGCTACACCTTC. Protein product: CASSQELFVEGFHYGYTF.

The chain has TRBV5-1 and TRBJ2-1; 7 bases agree with TRBD2. J gave up 7 bases and V 0 bases, and 7 bases lay outside the gene matches. Germline V CDR1 and CDR2: SGHRS, YFSETQ. CDR3 length: 15 residues. The CDR3 loop reads CASSLVVGGPNEQFF. Here the CDR3 DNA reads TGCGCCAGCAGCTTGGTCGTGGGAGGGCCAAATGAGCAGTTCTTC.

Note on this clone: The same CDR3 also results from other DNA sequences found in this sample. The V and J genes are TRBV19 and TRBJ1-1; a weak D match, TRBD1 (6 bases). Germline V lookup: CDR1 LNHDA, CDR2 SQIVND (reference sequence). The CDR3 is 13 residues long. Trimming cost V 5 bases and J 2 bases, with 9 bases left between them. The CDR3 loop reads CASSRRGNTEAFF. DNA of the CDR3: TGTGCCAGTAGTCGCAGGGGCAACACTGAAGCTTTCTTT.

The chain is built from TRBV7-9 and TRBJ2-3, with D unresolved. Germline V lookup: CDR1 SEHNR, CDR2 FQNEAQ (reference sequence). V lost 1 base to trimming and J lost 5 bases, with 10 bases between them. This CDR3 region has 14 residues. The CDR3 DNA follows: TGTGCCAGCAGCTTAGTTTCGACGGAAGATACGCAGTATTTT. Translating it yields CASSLVSTEDTQYF.

This sequence joins TRBV4-1 and TRBJ2-2; no clear D gene. Per germline, CDR1 MGHRA and CDR2 YSYEKL. V was cut by 0 bases and J by 1 base, with 9 bases left in between. The CDR3 loop spans 16 amino acids. CDR3 residues: CASSQDRPQNTGELFF. CDR3 nucleotides: TGCGCCAGCAGCCAAGATCGCCCCCAGAACACCGGGGAGCTGTTTTTT.

The chain employs TRBV7-2 and TRBJ2-3, with a weak D call TRBD2 (6 bases). V was pared by 5 bases and J by 0 bases, with 9 bases between. The germline V gene has CDR1 SGHTA and CDR2 FQGNSA. This CDR3 region has 14 residues. CDR3 bases: TGTGCCAGCAGCGTCCTAGCGAGCACAGATACGCAGTATTTT. Residues: CASSVLASTDTQYF.

The chain recombines TRBV19 with TRBJ2-7, with 12 bases fitting TRBD2. The junction had 4 bases not matched to a gene; V was cut back by 9 bases and J by 1 base. The CDR3 covers 14 residues. Germline V gene lookup returns CDR1 LNHDA and CDR2 SQIVND (reference sequence). This CDR3 reads CASSTSGGSYEQYF. CDR3 nucleotides: TGTGCCAGCTCGACTAGCGGGGGATCCTACGAGCAGTACTTC.

Details on this clone: A far larger clone differs by one base, so this is likely a read error. The chain links TRBV7-3 to TRBJ1-4; maybe TRBD1 (5 bases). This CDR3 is built from 16 residues. Germline CDR1 SGHTA, CDR2 FQGTGA. This chain's CDR3 is CVSSSRDPATNEKLFF. The CDR3 bases are TGTGTCAGCAGCTCTCGGGACCCTGCAACTAATGAAAAACTGTTTTTT. Full variable domain (missing parts from reference TRBV7-3 and TRBJ1-4): GAGVSQTPSNKVTEKGKYVELRCDPISGHTALYWYRQSLGQGPEFLIYFQGTGAADDSGLPNDRFFAVRPEGSVSTLKIQRTERGDSAVYLCVSSSRDPATNEKLFFGSGTQLSVL.

V is TRBV18 and J is TRBJ2-5; TRBD2 matches at 7 bases. From germline, CDR1 is KGHSH and CDR2 LQKENI. V lost 3 bases and J lost 5; bases outside the gene matches: 6. The CDR3 extends over 14 amino acids. CDR3 nucleotides: TGTGCCAGCTCACCGGCGGGAGCGGGGGAGACCCAGTACTTC. Translated: CASSPAGAGETQYF.

The chain has TRBV18 and TRBJ2-2, with 8 bases aligning to TRBD1. CDR1 and CDR2 (germline): KGHSH, LQKENI. V was pared by 3 bases and J by 0 bases, with 18 bases of the junction left unmatched. The CDR3 is 21 amino acids. Here the CDR3 reads CASSPQFRDRLRKTNTGELFF. CDR3 sequence (DNA): TGTGCCAGCTCACCGCAATTCCGGGACAGGCTTCGCAAAACGAACACCGGGGAGCTGTTTTTT.